These T cell receptor beta chains were read from a single sample in a study of identical twins. In TCRdb, the 5' RACE reads were re-called with MiXCR into one record per CDR3 protein. The sample shows 450,000 or so distinct CDR3 sequences, 14% of them seen only once. The data were also submitted as part of a second study, on yellow fever vaccine responses in identical twins.

Sequences were obtained from CD4+ T cells sorted from blood. All receptors come from a woman between 18 and 29 years old in good health. Each CDR3 is given with its conserved first and last residue. D genes are given only for firm matches. Expanded clones are given a class, and other clones once, few, many or no size at all.

d_call: .
v_call: TRBV7-9
cdr3_length: 14
j_call: TRBJ1-1
clone_size: many
cdr3_aa: CASSAGRLNTEAFF
cdr3_nt: TGTGCCAGCAGCGCAGGGCGGCTGAACACTGAAGCTTTCTTT

d_call: TRBD1
v_call: TRBV2
cdr3_length: 14
j_call: TRBJ2-7
clone_size: .
cdr3_aa: CASSRQGSDYEQYF
cdr3_nt: TGTGCCAGCAGCCGACAGGGGTCGGACTACGAGCAGTACTTC

d_call: .
v_call: TRBV10-3
cdr3_length: 13
j_call: TRBJ2-3
clone_size: .
cdr3_aa: CAIRGRVQDTQYF
cdr3_nt: TGTGCCATCAGAGGCCGGGTTCAAGATACGCAGTATTTT

d_call: .
v_call: TRBV7-3
cdr3_length: 15
j_call: TRBJ2-1
clone_size: many
cdr3_aa: CASSSKRGPVNEQFF
cdr3_nt: TGTGCCAGCAGCTCCAAACGGGGCCCAGTGAATGAGCAGTTCTTC

d_call: .
v_call: TRBV20-1
cdr3_length: 14
j_call: TRBJ2-5
clone_size: once
cdr3_aa: CSARDGGATETQYF
cdr3_nt: TGCAGTGCTAGAGATGGGGGGGCCACGGAGACCCAGTACTTC

d_call: TRBD1
v_call: TRBV7-8
cdr3_length: 16
j_call: TRBJ2-3
clone_size: few
cdr3_aa: CASSLLGDRAGDTQYF
cdr3_nt: TGTGCCAGCAGCTTATTAGGGGACAGGGCGGGAGATACGCAGTATTTT

d_call: .
v_call: TRBV29-1
cdr3_length: 11
j_call: TRBJ2-5
clone_size: .
cdr3_aa: CSLEDLQTQYF
cdr3_nt: TGCAGCCTAGAGGACTTGCAGACCCAGTACTTC

d_call: .
v_call: TRBV18
cdr3_length: 18
j_call: TRBJ2-1
clone_size: few
cdr3_aa: CASSLQVPSVVSHNEQFF
cdr3_nt: TGTGCCAGCTCACTTCAGGTCCCCTCCGTCGTCTCCCACAATGAGCAGTTCTTC

d_call: .
v_call: TRBV20-1
cdr3_length: 12
j_call: TRBJ2-7
clone_size: few
cdr3_aa: CSARRRGYEQYF
cdr3_nt: TGCAGTGCTAGAAGGAGGGGGTACGAGCAGTACTTC

d_call: TRBD1
v_call: TRBV12-3/TRBV12-4
cdr3_length: 14
j_call: TRBJ2-7
clone_size: .
cdr3_aa: CASSLIGQGYEQYF
cdr3_nt: TGTGCCAGCAGTTTGATAGGACAGGGGTACGAGCAGTACTTC

d_call: TRBD2
v_call: TRBV9
cdr3_length: 13
j_call: TRBJ2-7
clone_size: few
cdr3_aa: CASNSREGYEQYF
cdr3_nt: TGTGCCAGCAACTCCCGGGAGGGCTACGAGCAGTACTTC

d_call: TRBD2
v_call: TRBV12-3/TRBV12-4
cdr3_length: 13
j_call: TRBJ2-7
clone_size: many
cdr3_aa: CASSSIAGGEQYF
cdr3_nt: TGTGCCAGCAGTTCCATCGCGGGGGGGGAGCAGTACTTC

d_call: TRBD1
v_call: TRBV29-1
cdr3_length: 19
j_call: TRBJ1-1
clone_size: .
cdr3_aa: CSVAAVRRGRDNWITEAFF
cdr3_nt: TGCAGCGTTGCTGCGGTACGTAGGGGGCGCGATAATTGGATCACTGAAGCTTTCTTT

d_call: TRBD1
v_call: TRBV24-1
cdr3_length: 16
j_call: TRBJ2-1
clone_size: few
cdr3_aa: CATAAGGRGRYNEQFF
cdr3_nt: TGTGCCACCGCCGCAGGGGGCAGGGGACGGTACAATGAGCAGTTCTTC

d_call: TRBD1
v_call: TRBV27
cdr3_length: 17
j_call: TRBJ2-6
clone_size: .
cdr3_aa: CASSTMTGYAGANVLTF
cdr3_nt: TGTGCCAGCAGTACGATGACAGGGTACGCTGGGGCCAACGTCCTGACTTTC

d_call: .
v_call: TRBV5-1
cdr3_length: 13
j_call: TRBJ1-5
clone_size: few
cdr3_aa: CASSLDVAQPQHF
cdr3_nt: TGCGCCAGCAGCTTGGACGTGGCGCAGCCCCAGCATTTT

d_call: .
v_call: TRBV20-1
cdr3_length: 15
j_call: TRBJ2-1
clone_size: few
cdr3_aa: CSARPLAGSYNEQFF
cdr3_nt: TGCAGTGCTAGACCTCTGGCGGGCTCCTACAATGAGCAGTTCTTC

d_call: .
v_call: TRBV4-1
cdr3_length: 17
j_call: TRBJ1-2
clone_size: .
cdr3_aa: CASSQGSSGDRRRGYTF
cdr3_nt: TGCGCCAGCAGCCAAGGTTCTTCAGGGGACCGCCGGAGGGGCTACACCTTC

d_call: .
v_call: TRBV5-5
cdr3_length: 15
j_call: TRBJ2-1
clone_size: few
cdr3_aa: CASSSLRDGYNEQFF
cdr3_nt: TGTGCCAGCAGCTCCCTCCGGGACGGCTACAATGAGCAGTTCTTC

d_call: .
v_call: TRBV20-1
cdr3_length: 15
j_call: TRBJ2-5
clone_size: few
cdr3_aa: CSARGSVGAQETQYF
cdr3_nt: TGCAGTGCTAGAGGTTCCGTGGGCGCTCAAGAGACCCAGTACTTC

d_call: .
v_call: TRBV9
cdr3_length: 14
j_call: TRBJ2-3
clone_size: few
cdr3_aa: CASSVGLPTDTQYF
cdr3_nt: TGTGCCAGCAGCGTAGGGCTACCCACAGATACGCAGTATTTT

d_call: TRBD1
v_call: TRBV7-9
cdr3_length: 12
j_call: TRBJ2-5
clone_size: .
cdr3_aa: CASSSGGGTQYF
cdr3_nt: TGTGCCAGCAGCTCAGGGGGTGGGACCCAGTACTTC

d_call: .
v_call: TRBV27
cdr3_length: 14
j_call: TRBJ2-7
clone_size: .
cdr3_aa: CASSLRRGPYEQYF
cdr3_nt: TGTGCCAGCAGTTTAAGGCGGGGTCCCTACGAGCAGTACTTC

d_call: .
v_call: TRBV20-1
cdr3_length: 17
j_call: TRBJ2-3
clone_size: many
cdr3_aa: CSARASFRGRGTDTQYF
cdr3_nt: TGCAGTGCTAGAGCGTCGTTTCGTGGGAGAGGCACAGATACGCAGTATTTT

d_call: .
v_call: TRBV9
cdr3_length: 17
j_call: TRBJ2-1
clone_size: many
cdr3_aa: CASSVDPGDLKYNEQFF
cdr3_nt: TGTGCCAGCAGCGTAGACCCGGGGGATCTTAAATACAATGAGCAGTTCTTC

d_call: .
v_call: TRBV12-3/TRBV12-4
cdr3_length: 15
j_call: TRBJ2-1
clone_size: many
cdr3_aa: CASSPRPIVGNEQFF
cdr3_nt: TGTGCCAGCAGTCCCCGACCCATAGTGGGCAATGAGCAGTTCTTC

d_call: .
v_call: TRBV5-1
cdr3_length: 17
j_call: TRBJ1-4
clone_size: many
cdr3_aa: CASSFGGLGPTNEKLFF
cdr3_nt: TGCGCCAGCAGCTTCGGAGGGCTTGGGCCAACTAATGAAAAACTGTTTTTT

d_call: .
v_call: TRBV12-3/TRBV12-4
cdr3_length: 16
j_call: TRBJ1-3
clone_size: .
cdr3_aa: CASRFNSRLSGNTIYF
cdr3_nt: TGTGCCAGCAGGTTCAACAGCCGGTTGAGTGGGAACACCATATATTTT

d_call: .
v_call: TRBV7-3
cdr3_length: 13
j_call: TRBJ2-5
clone_size: few
cdr3_aa: CASSFSRVETQYF
cdr3_nt: TGTGCCAGCAGCTTTTCCCGGGTAGAGACCCAGTACTTC

d_call: .
v_call: TRBV20-1
cdr3_length: 15
j_call: TRBJ2-6
clone_size: few
cdr3_aa: CSAHRGLSGANVLTF
cdr3_nt: TGCAGTGCCCACCGGGGTCTATCTGGGGCCAACGTCCTGACTTTC

d_call: TRBD1
v_call: TRBV29-1
cdr3_length: 11
j_call: TRBJ2-1
clone_size: many
cdr3_aa: CSGDRDDEQFF
cdr3_nt: TGCAGCGGCGACAGGGACGATGAGCAGTTCTTC

d_call: .
v_call: TRBV7-9
cdr3_length: 12
j_call: TRBJ2-3
clone_size: .
cdr3_aa: CASSGNADTQYF
cdr3_nt: TGTGCCAGCAGCGGAAATGCGGATACGCAGTATTTT

d_call: .
v_call: TRBV5-1
cdr3_length: 19
j_call: TRBJ2-2
clone_size: few
cdr3_aa: CASSLGTVWVETNTGELFF
cdr3_nt: TGCGCCAGCAGCTTGGGGACAGTTTGGGTAGAGACTAACACCGGGGAGCTGTTTTTT

d_call: .
v_call: TRBV20-1
cdr3_length: 13
j_call: TRBJ2-3
clone_size: few
cdr3_aa: CSATPGSTDTQYF
cdr3_nt: TGCAGTGCTACCCCTGGAAGCACAGATACGCAGTATTTT

d_call: .
v_call: TRBV20-1
cdr3_length: 14
j_call: TRBJ2-5
clone_size: few
cdr3_aa: CSAMVARPGGTQYF
cdr3_nt: TGCAGTGCTATGGTAGCCCGTCCCGGTGGGACCCAGTACTTC

d_call: TRBD2
v_call: TRBV20-1
cdr3_length: 16
j_call: TRBJ2-2
clone_size: few
cdr3_aa: CSARGSGRVHTGELFF
cdr3_nt: TGCAGTGCTAGGGGTAGCGGGAGAGTTCACACCGGGGAGCTGTTTTTT

d_call: .
v_call: TRBV27
cdr3_length: 15
j_call: TRBJ1-1
clone_size: .
cdr3_aa: CASSLYLGGNTEAFF
cdr3_nt: TGTGCCAGCAGTTTATATCTTGGGGGAAACACTGAAGCTTTCTTT

d_call: .
v_call: TRBV4-1
cdr3_length: 14
j_call: TRBJ1-1
clone_size: few
cdr3_aa: CASSQGIEGQGAFF
cdr3_nt: TGCGCCAGCAGCCAAGGAATCGAGGGCCAAGGCGCTTTCTTT

d_call: .
v_call: TRBV7-3
cdr3_length: 13
j_call: TRBJ1-1
clone_size: many
cdr3_aa: CASSSGAETEAFF
cdr3_nt: TGTGCCAGCAGCTCGGGGGCGGAGACTGAAGCTTTCTTT

d_call: .
v_call: TRBV20-1
cdr3_length: 14
j_call: TRBJ2-3
clone_size: many
cdr3_aa: CSARPAGLTDTQYF
cdr3_nt: TGCAGTGCTAGACCAGCGGGCCTCACAGATACGCAGTATTTT

d_call: TRBD2
v_call: TRBV7-3
cdr3_length: 16
j_call: TRBJ2-1
clone_size: .
cdr3_aa: CASSLIGLAGNNEQFF
cdr3_nt: TGTGCCAGCAGCTTAATAGGGCTAGCGGGGAACAATGAGCAGTTCTTC

d_call: TRBD2
v_call: TRBV3-1
cdr3_length: 16
j_call: TRBJ2-5
clone_size: .
cdr3_aa: CASSQDWSGGPKTQYF
cdr3_nt: TGTGCCAGCAGCCAAGATTGGAGCGGGGGGCCTAAGACCCAGTACTTC

d_call: .
v_call: TRBV12-3/TRBV12-4
cdr3_length: 13
j_call: TRBJ2-1
clone_size: few
cdr3_aa: CASSPSGSDEQFF
cdr3_nt: TGTGCCAGCAGTCCCTCAGGGAGTGATGAGCAGTTCTTC

d_call: .
v_call: TRBV7-6
cdr3_length: 15
j_call: TRBJ2-3
clone_size: .
cdr3_aa: CASSFGPGLTDTQYF
cdr3_nt: TGTGCCAGCAGCTTCGGCCCAGGGCTTACAGATACGCAGTATTTT

d_call: .
v_call: TRBV7-2
cdr3_length: 13
j_call: TRBJ2-1
clone_size: .
cdr3_aa: CASSRGRDSQQFF
cdr3_nt: TGTGCCAGCAGCCGCGGACGGGACTCCCAGCAGTTCTTC

d_call: TRBD1
v_call: TRBV29-1
cdr3_length: 15
j_call: TRBJ1-1
clone_size: few
cdr3_aa: CSVQGGSGKNTEAFF
cdr3_nt: TGCAGCGTCCAGGGGGGGTCGGGCAAGAACACTGAAGCTTTCTTT

d_call: TRBD1
v_call: TRBV27
cdr3_length: 15
j_call: TRBJ2-5
clone_size: .
cdr3_aa: CASSERTGGVETQYF
cdr3_nt: TGTGCCAGCAGTGAACGGACAGGGGGCGTTGAGACCCAGTACTTC

d_call: .
v_call: TRBV11-2
cdr3_length: 14
j_call: TRBJ1-1
clone_size: few
cdr3_aa: CASSSKIMNTEAFF
cdr3_nt: TGTGCCAGCAGCTCAAAGATCATGAACACTGAAGCTTTCTTT

d_call: .
v_call: TRBV18
cdr3_length: 15
j_call: TRBJ2-3
clone_size: few
cdr3_aa: CASSPRAEITDTQYF
cdr3_nt: TGTGCCAGCTCACCACGAGCGGAGATCACAGATACGCAGTATTTT

d_call: TRBD1
v_call: TRBV28
cdr3_length: 15
j_call: TRBJ1-2
clone_size: .
cdr3_aa: CASSEQGAALYGYTF
cdr3_nt: TGTGCCAGCAGTGAACAGGGGGCTGCACTCTATGGCTACACCTTC

d_call: .
v_call: TRBV5-1
cdr3_length: 15
j_call: TRBJ1-1
clone_size: .
cdr3_aa: CASSLSSRADTEAFF
cdr3_nt: TGCGCCAGCAGCTTGTCTTCCAGGGCTGACACTGAAGCTTTCTTT

d_call: TRBD1
v_call: TRBV4-1
cdr3_length: 15
j_call: TRBJ2-1
clone_size: few
cdr3_aa: CASSQLQGAYNEQFF
cdr3_nt: TGCGCCAGCAGCCAGCTACAGGGGGCCTACAATGAGCAGTTCTTC

d_call: .
v_call: TRBV12-3/TRBV12-4
cdr3_length: 13
j_call: TRBJ2-3
clone_size: few
cdr3_aa: CASSSRPPDTQYF
cdr3_nt: TGTGCCAGCAGTTCCAGGCCCCCAGATACGCAGTATTTT

d_call: TRBD2
v_call: TRBV29-1
cdr3_length: 16
j_call: TRBJ2-7
clone_size: few
cdr3_aa: CSVEFLAGGPTYEQYF
cdr3_nt: TGCAGCGTTGAATTTCTAGCGGGAGGTCCGACCTACGAGCAGTACTTC